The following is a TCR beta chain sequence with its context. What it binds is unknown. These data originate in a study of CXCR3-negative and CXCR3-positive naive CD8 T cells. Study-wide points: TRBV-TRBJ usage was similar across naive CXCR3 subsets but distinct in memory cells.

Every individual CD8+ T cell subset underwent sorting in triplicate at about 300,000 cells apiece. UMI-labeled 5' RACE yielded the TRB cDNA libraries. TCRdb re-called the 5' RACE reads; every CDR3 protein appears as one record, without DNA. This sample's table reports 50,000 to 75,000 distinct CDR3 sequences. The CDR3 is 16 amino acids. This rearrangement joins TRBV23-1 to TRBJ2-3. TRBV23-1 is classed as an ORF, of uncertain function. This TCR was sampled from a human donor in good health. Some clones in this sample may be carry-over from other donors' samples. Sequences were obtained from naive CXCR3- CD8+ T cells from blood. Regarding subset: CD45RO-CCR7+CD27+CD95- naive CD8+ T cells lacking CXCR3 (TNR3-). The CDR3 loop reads CASPHVGELGTDTQYF.